This TCR beta chain is drawn from a study of OX40 agonist ivuxolimab in advanced cancers. Study-wide context: Patients with hepatocellular carcinoma, melanoma, renal cell or head and neck cancer made up the dose-escalation patients. Averaging roughly 60 years in age, with a range of about 23 to 80, the cohort was about 86% male.

The study, taken as a whole, reports: Not determined was the antigen specificity of the expanded peripheral T cells. The average count of expanded clones was higher among CD8+ T cells than among CD4+.

Generated by immunoSEQ multiplex PCR, the TCRdb table keeps only in-frame clones and is missing some. The data hold about 82,000 clones, with roughly 89% observed a single time. Regarding this clone: Its antigen is as yet unknown.

This CDR3 has 14 amino acids. In germline, CDR1 is SGHNT, CDR2 YYREEE (reference sequence). After removal of 4 bases from V and 5 bases from J, the junction contained 6 bases not matched to a gene. This clonotype was sampled from an adult with an advanced solid tumor such as melanoma, head and neck, liver or kidney cancer. The sample consisted of CD4+ or CD8+ T cells sorted from blood, taken in a trial of the OX40 agonist ivuxolimab. V gene TRBV5-4 combines with J gene TRBJ2-5; the match to TRBD1 covers 9 bases. The CDR3 nucleotides read TGTGCCAGCAGCACGGACAGGGGTCCGGAGACCCAGTACTTC. Protein sequence: CASSTDRGPETQYF.